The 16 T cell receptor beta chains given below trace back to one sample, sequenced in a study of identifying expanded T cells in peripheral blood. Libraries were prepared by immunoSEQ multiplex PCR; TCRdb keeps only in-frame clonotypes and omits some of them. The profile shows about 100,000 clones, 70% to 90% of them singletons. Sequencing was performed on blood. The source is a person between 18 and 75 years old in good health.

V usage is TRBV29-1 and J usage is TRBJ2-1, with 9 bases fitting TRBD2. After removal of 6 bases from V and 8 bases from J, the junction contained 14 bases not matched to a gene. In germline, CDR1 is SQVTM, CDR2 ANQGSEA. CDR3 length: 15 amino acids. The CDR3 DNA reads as TGCAGCGTGGCCAGTAGCGGGGGTGGTTGGGATGAGCAGTTCTTC. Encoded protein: CSVASSGGGWDEQFF.

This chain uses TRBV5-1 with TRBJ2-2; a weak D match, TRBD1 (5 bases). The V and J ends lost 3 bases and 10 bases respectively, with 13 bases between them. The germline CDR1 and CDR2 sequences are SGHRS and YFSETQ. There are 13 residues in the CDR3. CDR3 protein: CASSSGYPLELFF. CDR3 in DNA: TGCGCCAGCAGCTCAGGGTACCCGCTGGAGCTGTTTTTT.

CDR3 loop: CASSYLGTTQGEQFF. The CDR3 bases are TGTGCCAGCAGTTACTTAGGGACAACCCAAGGGGAGCAGTTCTTC. The chain uses TRBV6-5 and TRBJ2-1; a possible D gene is TRBD1 (6 bases). The CDR3 spans 15 residues. Germline V gene sequence: CDR1 MNHEY, CDR2 SVGAGI. With 1 base removed from V and 10 bases from J, the gap between germline ends came to 17 bases.

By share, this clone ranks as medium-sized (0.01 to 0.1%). The CDR3 spells CASSEGQGIEKLFF. CDR3 coding DNA: TGTGCCAGCAGCGAGGGACAGGGTATTGAAAAACTGTTTTTT. The chain links TRBV7-2 to TRBJ1-4, with 9 bases that match TRBD1. CDR1 and CDR2 (germline): SGHTA, FQGNSA. The CDR3 is 14 residues long. With V trimmed by 5 bases and J by 7 bases, 5 bases remained unmatched.

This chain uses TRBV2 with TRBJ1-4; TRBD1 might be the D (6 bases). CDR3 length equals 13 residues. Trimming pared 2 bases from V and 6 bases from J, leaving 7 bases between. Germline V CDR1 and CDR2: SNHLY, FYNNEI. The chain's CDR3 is CASSEQGYEKLFF. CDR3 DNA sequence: TGTGCCAGCAGTGAACAGGGGTATGAAAAACTGTTTTTT.

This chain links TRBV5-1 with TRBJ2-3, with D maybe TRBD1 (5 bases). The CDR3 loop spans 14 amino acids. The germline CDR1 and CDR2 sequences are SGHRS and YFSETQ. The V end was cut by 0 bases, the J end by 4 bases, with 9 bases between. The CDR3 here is CASSLGRAPDTQYF. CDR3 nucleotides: TGCGCCAGCAGCTTGGGCAGGGCCCCAGATACGCAGTATTTT.

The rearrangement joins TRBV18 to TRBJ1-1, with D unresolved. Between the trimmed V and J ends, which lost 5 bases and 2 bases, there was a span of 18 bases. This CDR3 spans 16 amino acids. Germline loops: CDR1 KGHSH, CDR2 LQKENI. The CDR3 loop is CASSFRGVVRNTEAFF. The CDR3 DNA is TGTGCCAGCTCATTTCGAGGCGTGGTGCGTAACACTGAAGCTTTCTTT.

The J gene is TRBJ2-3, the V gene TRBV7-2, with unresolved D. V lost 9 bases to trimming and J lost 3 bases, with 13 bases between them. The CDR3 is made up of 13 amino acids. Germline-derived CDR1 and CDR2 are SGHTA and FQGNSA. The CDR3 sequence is CARRLEGTDTQYF. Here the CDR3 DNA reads TGTGCCAGAAGGCTGGAAGGAACAGATACGCAGTATTTT.

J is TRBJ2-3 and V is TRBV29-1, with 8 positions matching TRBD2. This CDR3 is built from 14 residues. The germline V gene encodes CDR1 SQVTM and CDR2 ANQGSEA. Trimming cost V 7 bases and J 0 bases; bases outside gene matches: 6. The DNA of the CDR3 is TGCAGCGCCCTTAGCGGGGCTAGCACAGATACGCAGTATTTT. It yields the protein CSALSGASTDTQYF.

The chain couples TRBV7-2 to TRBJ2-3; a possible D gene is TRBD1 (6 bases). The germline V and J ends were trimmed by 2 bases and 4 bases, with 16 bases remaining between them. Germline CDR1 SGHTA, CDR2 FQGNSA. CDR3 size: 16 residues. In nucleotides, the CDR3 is TGTGCCAGCAGCTTAAACTTCTACGGACAGTCAGATACGCAGTATTTT. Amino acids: CASSLNFYGQSDTQYF.

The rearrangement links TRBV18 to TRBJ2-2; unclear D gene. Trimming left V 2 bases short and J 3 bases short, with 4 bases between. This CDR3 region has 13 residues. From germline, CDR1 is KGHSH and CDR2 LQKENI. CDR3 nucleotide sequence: TGTGCCAGCTCACCATACGACACCGGGGAGCTGTTTTTT. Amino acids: CASSPYDTGELFF.

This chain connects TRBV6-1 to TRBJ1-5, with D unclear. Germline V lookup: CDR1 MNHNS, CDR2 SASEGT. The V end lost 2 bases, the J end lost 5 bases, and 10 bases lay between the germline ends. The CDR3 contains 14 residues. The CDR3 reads CASSESDVYQPQHF. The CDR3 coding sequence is TGTGCCAGCAGTGAATCAGACGTTTATCAGCCCCAGCATTTT.

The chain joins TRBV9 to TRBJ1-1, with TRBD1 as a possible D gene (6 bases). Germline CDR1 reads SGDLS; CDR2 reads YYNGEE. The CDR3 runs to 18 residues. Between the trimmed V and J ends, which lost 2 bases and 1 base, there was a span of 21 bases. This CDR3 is CASSVSFRGGDSNTEAFF. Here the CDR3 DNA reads TGTGCCAGCAGCGTCTCATTTCGAGGGGGTGACTCGAACACTGAAGCTTTCTTT.

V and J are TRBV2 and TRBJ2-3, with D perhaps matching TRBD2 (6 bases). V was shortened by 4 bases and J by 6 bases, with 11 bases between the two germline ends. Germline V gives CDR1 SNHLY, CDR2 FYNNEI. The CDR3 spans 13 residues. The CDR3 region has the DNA TGTGCCAGCAGTGGGGGGGTATCCGATACGCAGTATTTT. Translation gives CASSGGVSDTQYF.

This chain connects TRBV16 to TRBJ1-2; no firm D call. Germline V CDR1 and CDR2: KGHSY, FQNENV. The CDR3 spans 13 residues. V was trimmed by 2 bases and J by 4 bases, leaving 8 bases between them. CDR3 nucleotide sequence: TGTGCCAGCAGCCAACCCAGGTCCTATGGCTACACCTTC. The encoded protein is CASSQPRSYGYTF.

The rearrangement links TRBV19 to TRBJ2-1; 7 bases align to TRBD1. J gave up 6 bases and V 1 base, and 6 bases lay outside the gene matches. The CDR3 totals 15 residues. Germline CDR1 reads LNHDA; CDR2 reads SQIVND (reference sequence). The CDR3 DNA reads TGTGCCAGTAGTATAGGGGCAGGGGGAGTCAATGAGCAGTTCTTC. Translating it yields CASSIGAGGVNEQFF.